The present TCR beta chain was sequenced within a study of vaccination and CD4 T cells after COVID-19. Study context: All convalescent patients were nasal swab PCR positive for SARS-CoV-2; several had mild and one severe disease. Overlapping spike peptides served as the stimulus for the cells. These peptides came from SARS-CoV-2 and from the common cold coronaviruses HCoV-NL63, HCoV-OC43 and HCoV-229E. Study outcomes and limitations: Median counts of SARS-CoV-2-reactive clonotypes increased from approximately 21 to 40; this difference was not significant.

Germline-derived CDR1 and CDR2 are SGHAT and FQNNGV. This CDR3 region has 15 residues. Trimming pared 0 bases from V and 4 bases from J, leaving 10 bases between. Scientists ran DNA taken from cultured CD4+ T cells through the Oncomine TCR Beta short-read assay for sequencing. It was from cultured CD4+ T cells that genomic DNA was extracted. TCRdb ran MiXCR on the PCR reads and lists one entry per CDR3 protein. The table shows over 10,000 distinct CDR3 sequences, with 44% occurring only once. This clonotype has just a few counts. The antigen is unknown. Treatment defined: roughly 10-day PBMC culture with coronavirus spike peptide pools or control peptides (ViraFEST assay).

The rearrangement joins TRBV11-2 to TRBJ2-1, with D perhaps matching TRBD1 (6 bases). The sequenced material came from CD4+ T cells from blood, cultured in vitro. The source of this sequence is a human donor who had recovered from COVID-19. The CDR3: CASSLDPTGYNEQFF. CDR3 nucleotides: TGTGCCAGCAGCTTAGATCCCACAGGGTACAATGAGCAGTTCTTC. The full variable domain, with the rest looked up from reference TRBV11-2 and TRBJ2-1, is EAGVAQSPRYKIIEKRQSVAFWCNPISGHATLYWYQQILGQGPKLLIQFQNNGVVDDSQLPKDRFSAERLKGVDSTLKIQPAKLEDSAVYLCASSLDPTGYNEQFFGPGTRLTVL.